This T cell receptor (beta chain) was found in a study of Ad26.COV2.S vaccination and SARS-CoV-2 variants. Data came from immunoSEQ multiplex PCR; TCRdb stores just in-frame clones and leaves some out. The profile shows tens of thousands of clones, 82% of them singletons. This CDR3 has 14 residues. V shed 3 bases and J shed 1 base, with 9 bases lying between them. The V gene's germline CDR1 is MNHNY and CDR2 SVGAGI (reference sequence). The V and J genes are TRBV6-6 and TRBJ1-2; D remains unclear. This clonotype originated in a human donor who had recovered from COVID-19. Sequenced material: peripheral blood, taken after recovery from COVID-19. The CDR3 coding sequence is TGTGCCAGCAGTTATAACACCCTTAACTATGGCTACACCTTC. It codes for CASSYNTLNYGYTF.